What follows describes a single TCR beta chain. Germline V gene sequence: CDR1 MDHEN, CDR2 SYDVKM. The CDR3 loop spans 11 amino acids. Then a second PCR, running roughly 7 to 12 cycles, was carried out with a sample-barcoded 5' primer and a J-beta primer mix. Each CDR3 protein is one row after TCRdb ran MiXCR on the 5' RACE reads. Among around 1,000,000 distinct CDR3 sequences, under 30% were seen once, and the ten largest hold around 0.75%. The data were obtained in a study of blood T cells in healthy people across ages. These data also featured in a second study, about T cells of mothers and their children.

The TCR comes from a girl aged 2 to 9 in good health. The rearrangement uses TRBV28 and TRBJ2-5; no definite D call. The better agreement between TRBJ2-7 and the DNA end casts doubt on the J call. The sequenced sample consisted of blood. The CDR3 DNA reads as TGTGCCACCACAGAAGTCTACGAGCAGTACTTC. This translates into CATTEVYEQYF.